The rows below give T cell receptor beta chains drawn from one sample of a study of blood T cell repertoires in COVID-19. This table comes from immunoSEQ multiplex PCR, and its TCRdb copy is limited to in-frame clones, with some not included. The table includes hundreds of thousands of clones, more than 80% detected once. Material: peripheral blood. The receptor set was obtained from a woman in her twenties or thirties with active or convalescent COVID-19. Both conserved end residues are part of each CDR3. Each record gives: clone size, J gene, V gene, D gene, CDR3 DNA, CDR3 protein. D genes are given only for firm matches. Size tells how often a clone was seen (once, few, many) or the class of an expanded clone, and some rows leave it out.

>-|TRBJ1-1|TRBV5-1|TRBD1
TGCGCCAGCAGCTTGGGTCCAGGGGGGACTGAAGCTTTCTTT
CASSLGPGGTEAFF
>-|TRBJ1-4|TRBV28|-
TGTGCCAGCAGTGGGGCGACTAATGAAAAACTGTTTTTT
CASSGATNEKLFF
>-|TRBJ2-2|TRBV7-9|-
TGTGCCAGTAAGCGGGACACCGGGGAGCTGTTTTTT
CASKRDTGELFF
>-|TRBJ1-4|TRBV6-1|-
TGTGCCAGCAGTGTACAGGGAACAGGTGGTCAAAAACTGTTTTTT
CASSVQGTGGQKLFF
>-|TRBJ2-5|TRBV11-2|-
TGTGCCAGCAGCCTAAGGACAGGAGGGGAGACCCAGTACTTC
CASSLRTGGETQYF
>once|TRBJ1-1|TRBV11-2|-
TGTGCCAGCACCTGGACGGACATGAACACTGAAGCTTTCTTT
CASTWTDMNTEAFF
>-|TRBJ1-2|TRBV14|-
TGTGCCAGCAGCCAAGATGGAAGTGCGGCCGTCTACGGCTACACCTTC
CASSQDGSAAVYGYTF
>-|TRBJ1-3|TRBV6-6|-
TGTGCCAGCAGACCCGGGTCAGAGAGCGGCACCATATATTTT
CASRPGSESGTIYF
>-|TRBJ2-7|TRBV5-6|-
TGTGCCAGCAGCTATGGGACTGGGAGCTACGAGCAGTACTTC
CASSYGTGSYEQYF
>-|TRBJ2-7|TRBV3-1/TRBV3-2|TRBD2
TGTGCCAGCAGCCAGATCCGGACTAGCGGGAGCGGGGAGCAGTACTTC
CASSQIRTSGSGEQYF
>-|TRBJ2-7|TRBV18|-
TGTGCCAGCTCCGACCCGCGGGCGGGCAGAACCCCCTACGAGCAGTACTTC
CASSDPRAGRTPYEQYF
>-|TRBJ1-4|TRBV27|-
TGTGCCAGCAGTTTAGTCGGAGGGGAGGGAAAACTGTTTTTT
CASSLVGGEGKLFF
>-|TRBJ1-1|TRBV5-5|TRBD1
TGTGCCAGCAGCTTAACAGGGGAAGAGCAAGCTTTCTTT
CASSLTGEEQAFF
>-|TRBJ1-6|TRBV10-3|-
TGTGCCATCAGTGACTCGACAGCCTCCTATAATTCACCCCTCCACTTT
CAISDSTASYNSPLHF
>few|TRBJ2-1|TRBV5-1|-
TGCGCCAGCAGCCCCGGAGCGGGCCTATACAATGAGCAGTTCTTC
CASSPGAGLYNEQFF
>-|TRBJ2-3|TRBV15|TRBD1
TGTGCCACCACCGAGGGAACAGGGGGCGCAGATACGCAGTATTTT
CATTEGTGGADTQYF
>-|TRBJ2-7|TRBV30|-
TGTGCCTGGAGTGTCAGGGTTGAGCAGTACTTC
CAWSVRVEQYF
>-|TRBJ1-1|TRBV11-3|-
TGTGCCAGCAGCTTAGATGGCGGGCCAGACACTGAAGCTTTCTTT
CASSLDGGPDTEAFF
>few|TRBJ1-2|TRBV10-3|TRBD1
TGTGCCTCCTGGACAGGGGGCCTCTATGGCTACACCTTC
CASWTGGLYGYTF
>few|TRBJ1-5|TRBV19|TRBD1
TGTGCCAGTAGACCCACAGGGGATAGCAATCAGCCCCAGCATTTT
CASRPTGDSNQPQHF
>-|TRBJ2-6|TRBV6-1|-
TGTGCCAGCGCGGACAGCTCTGGGGCCAACGTCCTGACTTTC
CASADSSGANVLTF
>-|TRBJ2-1|TRBV9|TRBD2
TGTGCCAGCAGCGTAGCGCCGGGAGGGGGAAATGAGCAGTTCTTC
CASSVAPGGGNEQFF
>-|TRBJ1-1|TRBV6-5|-
TGTGCCAACCACTTTATGAACACTGAAGCTTTCTTT
CANHFMNTEAFF
>-|TRBJ2-6|TRBV23-1|-
TGCGCCAGCAGTCAAAATAAGAGTGGGGCCAACGTCCTGACTTTC
CASSQNKSGANVLTF
>-|TRBJ1-1|TRBV10-1|TRBD1
TGCGCCAGCAGTGAGTATTCAAACAGGGGCATGAACACTGAAGCTTTCTTT
CASSEYSNRGMNTEAFF
>-|TRBJ1-1|TRBV5-4|TRBD1
TGTGCCAGCAGCGGCTCCTCCGGGACAGGGGAAACTGAAGCTTTCTTT
CASSGSSGTGETEAFF
>-|TRBJ1-2|TRBV5-1|-
TGCGCCAGCAGTTCCCGGGGGGGCTATGGCTACACCTTC
CASSSRGGYGYTF
>-|TRBJ2-7|TRBV5-1|TRBD2
TGCGCCAGCAGCCCGGGACTAGCGGGACTCTACGAGCAGTACTTC
CASSPGLAGLYEQYF
>few|TRBJ2-5|TRBV7-8|-
TGTGCCAGCAGCCCGAGAGGACTGAAAGAGACCCAGTACTTC
CASSPRGLKETQYF
>-|TRBJ2-1|TRBV5-1|TRBD2
TGCGCCAGCAGCCCAGGGACTAGCGTGAGGCATGAGCAGTTCTTC
CASSPGTSVRHEQFF
>-|TRBJ1-1|TRBV29-1|TRBD1
TGCAGCGCCCGACAGGGCAGCACTGAAGCTTTCTTT
CSARQGSTEAFF
>-|TRBJ2-3|TRBV11-2|TRBD2
TGTGCCAGCAGCCACAGACTAGCGGGGGGGACAGATACGCAGTATTTT
CASSHRLAGGTDTQYF
>few|TRBJ1-1|TRBV10-2|TRBD1
TGCGCCAGCGCTGCAGGGGGATTTGAAGCTTTCTTT
CASAAGGFEAFF